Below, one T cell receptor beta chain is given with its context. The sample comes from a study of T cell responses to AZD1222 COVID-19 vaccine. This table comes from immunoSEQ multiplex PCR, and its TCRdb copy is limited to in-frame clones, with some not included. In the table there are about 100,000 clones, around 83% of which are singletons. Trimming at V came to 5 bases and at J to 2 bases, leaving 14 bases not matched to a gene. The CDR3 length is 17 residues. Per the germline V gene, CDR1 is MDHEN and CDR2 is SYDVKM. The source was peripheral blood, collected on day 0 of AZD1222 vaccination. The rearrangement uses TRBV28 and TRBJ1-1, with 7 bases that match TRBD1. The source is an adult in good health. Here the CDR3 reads CASSLLRMGTDNTEAFF. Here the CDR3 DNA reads TGTGCCAGCAGTCTACTCCGTATGGGGACAGATAACACTGAAGCTTTCTTT.